The clone carrying this TCR beta chain was observed a single time. Authors' methods: Reference gene primers were amplified, and this amplification served to estimate nucleated cell counts. Assay: immunoSEQ multiplex PCR; the TCRdb copy retains only in-frame clones and omits some. The DNA was the basis for D and trimming; V, J and clone size are from that table. This table has 100,000 or so clones, roughly four fifths appearing once. The germline gives CDR1 SGHNT, CDR2 YYREEE (reference sequence). CDR3 length: 15 residues. J lost 10 bases, V lost 4 bases, and 5 bases had no gene match. This entry is derived from a study of blood T cell repertoires in COVID-19. Study as a whole: COVID-19 samples, acute and convalescent, were from the United States, Italy and Spain. Nucleic acid was either cDNA or gDNA, and it came from T cells, B-cell-depleted T cells, or PBMCs.

The specimen sequenced was peripheral blood. The V and J genes are TRBV5-4 and TRBJ2-1; 16 bases align to TRBD2. The clonotype comes from a man between 60 and 75 years old with acute or convalescent COVID-19. CDR3 region: CASSKGLAGGGEQFF. CDR3 coding DNA: TGTGCCAGCAGCAAGGGACTAGCGGGGGGGGGAGAGCAGTTCTTC.